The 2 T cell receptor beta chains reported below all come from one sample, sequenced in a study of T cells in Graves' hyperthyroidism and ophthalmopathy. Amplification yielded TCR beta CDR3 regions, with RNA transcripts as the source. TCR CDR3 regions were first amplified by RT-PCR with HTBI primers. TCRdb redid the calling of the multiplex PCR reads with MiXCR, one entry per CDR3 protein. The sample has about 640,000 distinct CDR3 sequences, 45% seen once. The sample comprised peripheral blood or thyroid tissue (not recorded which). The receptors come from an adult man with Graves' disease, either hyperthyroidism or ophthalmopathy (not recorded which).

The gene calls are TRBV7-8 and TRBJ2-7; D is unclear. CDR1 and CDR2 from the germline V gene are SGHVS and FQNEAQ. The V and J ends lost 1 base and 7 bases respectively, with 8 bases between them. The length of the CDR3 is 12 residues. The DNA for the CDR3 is TGTGCCAGCAGCTTAGTGTACCAAGAGCAGTACTTC. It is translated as CASSLVYQEQYF.

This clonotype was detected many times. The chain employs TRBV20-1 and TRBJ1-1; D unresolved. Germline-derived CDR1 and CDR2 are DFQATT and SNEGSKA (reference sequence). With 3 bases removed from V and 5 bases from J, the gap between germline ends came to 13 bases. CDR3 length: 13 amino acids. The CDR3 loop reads CSASQALRTEAFF. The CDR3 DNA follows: TGCAGTGCTAGTCAGGCGTTGAGGACTGAAGCTTTCTTT.